These 18 T cell receptor beta chains came from one sample sequenced in a study of shared clonotypes between healthy human individuals. The naive CD8 population came from CD45RO-negative cells selected for CCR7, without terminally differentiated effector memory CD45RA+ cells. Sequenced by immunoSEQ multiplex PCR; TCRdb stores in-frame clones only, minus some. The table records under 700,000 clones, around 95% of them present only once. Sequencing input: naive CD8+ T cells sorted from blood. These receptors were obtained from a woman aged 25 to 39 in good health.

The J gene is TRBJ2-1, the V gene TRBV7-9; tentatively, D is TRBD2 (6 bases). This CDR3 is 13 amino acids long. Trimming stripped 2 bases from V and 9 bases from J, with 11 bases between. Germline CDR1 and CDR2: SEHNR and FQNEAQ (reference sequence). The CDR3 is CASSLPAGSEQFF. In DNA form, the CDR3 reads TGTGCCAGCAGCTTACCGGCGGGGAGTGAGCAGTTCTTC.

V is TRBV29-1 and J is TRBJ1-4; a weak D match, TRBD1 (5 bases). Germline CDR1 and CDR2: SQVTM and ANQGSEA. The V end was cut by 5 bases, the J end by 3 bases, with 16 bases between. This CDR3 is built from 15 residues. CDR3 region: CSVSRDGWANEKLFF. The DNA of the CDR3 is TGCAGCGTTTCCCGGGACGGCTGGGCTAATGAAAAACTGTTTTTT.

The chain links TRBV11-2 to TRBJ1-5, with TRBD1 as a possible D gene (5 bases). This CDR3 is built from 16 residues. V shed 0 bases and J shed 3 bases, with 12 bases lying between them. Germline CDR1 and CDR2: SGHAT and FQNNGV. The CDR3 here is CASSLDQRQYNQPQHF. The CDR3 bases are TGTGCCAGCAGCTTAGATCAGCGACAGTACAATCAGCCCCAGCATTTT.

The chain employs TRBV5-1 and TRBJ2-7; TRBD2 matches 14 bases. Germline-derived CDR1 and CDR2 are SGHRS and YFSETQ. The CDR3 is 15 residues long. V trimming: 4 bases; J trimming: 6 bases; junction bases outside the gene matches: 6. CDR3 residues: CASSPGLAGGTEQYF. The CDR3, as DNA: TGCGCCAGCAGCCCCGGACTAGCGGGAGGTACCGAGCAGTACTTC.

This clone was seen once. The chain employs TRBV29-1 and TRBJ1-2; 11 bases fit TRBD1. This CDR3 is 13 amino acids long. CDR1 is SQVTM and CDR2 is ANQGSEA in the germline V gene. The trim removed 6 bases at V and 8 bases at J, leaving 8 bases unmatched. This chain's CDR3 is CSVPGQGALGYTF. The DNA of the CDR3 is TGCAGCGTCCCAGGACAGGGGGCATTAGGCTACACCTTC.

V is TRBV29-1 and J is TRBJ2-7; the match to TRBD1 covers 8 bases. J gave up 2 bases and V 1 base, and 4 bases lay outside the gene matches. The germline V gene has CDR1 SQVTM and CDR2 ANQGSEA. The CDR3 extends over 14 amino acids. CDR3 coding DNA: TGCAGCGTTGAAGTGCAGGGGGCCCCCTACGAGCAGTACTTC. It is translated as CSVEVQGAPYEQYF.

The J gene is TRBJ1-1, the V gene TRBV7-2; 11 bases are a match to TRBD1. The junction had 7 bases not matched to a gene; V was cut back by 4 bases and J by 0 bases. This CDR3 is 17 amino acids long. The germline V gene encodes CDR1 SGHTA and CDR2 FQGNSA. CDR3 residues: CASSSRRGQGVNTEAFF. The CDR3 region has the DNA TGTGCCAGCAGCTCGAGGCGGGGACAGGGGGTGAACACTGAAGCTTTCTTT.

J is TRBJ2-1 and V is TRBV7-2; D gene uncertain. Germline V gene sequence: CDR1 SGHTA, CDR2 FQGNSA. Trimming pared 3 bases from V and 4 bases from J, leaving 7 bases between. The CDR3 is made up of 13 amino acids. This chain's CDR3 is CASSLVRYNEQFF. Written as DNA, the CDR3 is TGTGCCAGCAGCTTGGTCAGGTACAATGAGCAGTTCTTC.

The V and J genes are TRBV28 and TRBJ2-7, with 12 bases identical to TRBD2. The ends lost 6 bases at V and 3 bases at J; junction bases unmatched: 6. This CDR3 spans 15 amino acids. Germline V gives CDR1 MDHEN, CDR2 SYDVKM. The CDR3 is CASSSGLAGSYEQYF. CDR3 nucleotide sequence: TGTGCCAGCAGCTCCGGACTAGCGGGGAGCTACGAGCAGTACTTC.

The chain recombines TRBV28 with TRBJ2-7, with TRBD1 matching over 7 bases. CDR3 size: 13 residues. CDR1 and CDR2 from the germline V gene are MDHEN and SYDVKM. The V segment lost 8 bases and the J segment 7 bases; nucleotides outside the gene matches: 11. The CDR3 loop reads CASGDRAGWEQYF. The CDR3 DNA follows: TGTGCCAGCGGCGACAGGGCTGGATGGGAGCAGTACTTC.

The rearrangement joins TRBV27 to TRBJ2-6; TRBD1 matches 8 bases. V gave up 2 bases and J gave up 0 bases; unmatched junction bases: 12. This CDR3 region has 20 residues. Germline CDR1 is MNHEY and CDR2 is SMNVEV (reference sequence). The DNA of the CDR3 is TGTGCCAGCAGTTTACACATGCCGGGACAGGCCAGCTCTGGGGCCAACGTCCTGACTTTC. This codes for CASSLHMPGQASSGANVLTF. The full variable domain, in which reference TRBV27 and TRBJ2-6 provide the parts outside the CDR3, is EAQVTQNPRYLITVTGKKLTVTCSQNMNHEYMSWYRQDPGLGLRQIYYSMNVEVTDKGDVPEGYKVSRKEKRNFPLILESPSPNQTSLYFCASSLHMPGQASSGANVLTFGAGSRLTVL.

The V gene is TRBV28, the J gene TRBJ2-7; D tentatively reads TRBD1 or TRBD2 (5 bases each). The germline V gene has CDR1 MDHEN and CDR2 SYDVKM. This CDR3 has 13 amino acids. V lost 6 bases to trimming and J lost 2 bases, with 11 bases between them. The CDR3 protein is CASRKGEPYEQYF. DNA for the CDR3: TGTGCCAGCAGAAAAGGGGAGCCCTACGAGCAGTACTTC.

The V gene is TRBV30, the J gene TRBJ1-5, with 9 positions matching TRBD1. The CDR3 runs to 18 residues. V shed 3 bases and J 2 bases; nucleotides not matched to a gene: 14. The germline V gene encodes CDR1 GTSNPN and CDR2 SVGIG (reference sequence). CDR3: CAWRAMGQGTQRNQPQHF. The DNA of the CDR3 is TGTGCCTGGAGAGCTATGGGACAGGGAACACAGCGCAATCAGCCCCAGCATTTT. Filled out from reference TRBV30 and TRBJ1-5, the complete variable domain reads SQTIHQWPATLVQPVGSPLSLECTVEGTSNPNLYWYRQAAGRGLQLLFYSVGIGQISSEVPQNLSASRPQDRQFILSSKKLLLSDSGFYLCAWRAMGQGTQRNQPQHFGDGTRLSIL.

The chain employs TRBV13 and TRBJ2-5; D perhaps matches TRBD2 (7 bases). This CDR3 spans 13 amino acids. V was cut by 10 bases and J by 7 bases, with 19 bases left in between. Germline values: CDR1 PRHDT, CDR2 FYEKMQ (reference sequence). DNA of the CDR3: TGTGCCACTAGCGGCAAAAGGGGGGGGACCCAGTACTTC. Protein: CATSGKRGGTQYF.

The chain is built from TRBV5-6 and TRBJ2-3; no definite D call. Germline CDR1 and CDR2: SGHDT and YYEEEE. Trimming shortened V by 1 base and J by 0 bases, and 6 bases separated the two germline ends. This CDR3 region has 14 residues. The CDR3 protein is CASSLTESTDTQYF. The CDR3 DNA reads TGTGCCAGCAGCTTGACAGAGAGCACAGATACGCAGTATTTT. The variable domain in full, completed from reference TRBV5-6 and TRBJ2-3, reads DAGVTQSPTHLIKTRGQQVTLRCSPKSGHDTVSWYQQALGQGPQFIFQYYEEEERQRGNFPDRFSGHQFPNYSSELNVNALLLGDSALYLCASSLTESTDTQYFGPGTRLTVL.

V and J are TRBV4-1 and TRBJ1-4, with D perhaps matching TRBD1 (5 bases). The V end lost 1 base, the J end lost 4 bases, and 16 bases lay between the germline ends. The CDR3 runs to 17 residues. Germline loops: CDR1 MGHRA, CDR2 YSYEKL. This chain's CDR3 is CASSQVGEFDDNEKLFF. CDR3 coding DNA: TGCGCCAGCAGCCAAGTAGGGGAGTTCGACGATAATGAAAAACTGTTTTTT.

This sequence joins TRBV13 and TRBJ2-7; tentative D call: TRBD1 (6 bases). The length of the CDR3 is 15 residues. Germline V gives CDR1 PRHDT, CDR2 FYEKMQ (reference sequence). V lost 5 bases and J lost 2, with 16 bases in between. The CDR3 loop reads CASSHSTGSAYEQYF. The CDR3 region has the DNA TGTGCCAGCAGCCATTCAACAGGGTCGGCCTACGAGCAGTACTTC.

The J gene is TRBJ1-2, the V gene TRBV10-3; no clear D. In germline, CDR1 is ENHRY, CDR2 SYGVKD. The length of the CDR3 is 13 residues. V lost 0 bases and J lost 6, with 8 bases in between. CDR3 protein: CAISESYGDGYTF. CDR3 sequence (DNA): TGTGCCATCAGTGAGTCGTATGGGGATGGCTACACCTTC.